This T cell receptor beta chain was observed in a study of Ad26.COV2.S vaccination and SARS-CoV-2 variants. This clone was observed a single time. The germline V gene encodes CDR1 LNHDA and CDR2 SQIVND (reference sequence). V was cut by 5 bases and J by 8 bases, with 15 bases left in between. CDR3 length equals 14 residues. Stated treatment: around 19 received Ad26.COV2.S at low or high dose, single or two shots; about 5 received placebo; per-sample allocation not given. Each sample was drawn 63 days after the first injection (of vaccine or placebo). TCRdb's copy holds only in-frame clones and misses some; the assay was immunoSEQ multiplex PCR. The repertoire holds a few hundred thousand clones, approximately 88% seen once, with 3.6% in the top ten.

The material sequenced was peripheral blood, taken in a trial of Ad26.COV2.S vaccine versus placebo. The V call is TRBV19, the J call TRBJ1-4; no definite D call. The source of this sequence is a person between 18 and 65 years old who received the Ad26.COV2.S COVID-19 vaccine or a placebo. DNA of the CDR3: TGTGCCAGTAGTGGGCTAGGCGTTCACGAAAAACTGTTTTTT. Its translation: CASSGLGVHEKLFF. The full variable domain, completed using reference TRBV19 and TRBJ1-4, is DGGITQSPKYLFRKEGQNVTLSCEQNLNHDAMYWYRQDPGQGLRLIYYSQIVNDFQKGDIAEGYSVSREKKESFPLTVTSAQKNPTAFYLCASSGLGVHEKLFFGSGTQLSVL.